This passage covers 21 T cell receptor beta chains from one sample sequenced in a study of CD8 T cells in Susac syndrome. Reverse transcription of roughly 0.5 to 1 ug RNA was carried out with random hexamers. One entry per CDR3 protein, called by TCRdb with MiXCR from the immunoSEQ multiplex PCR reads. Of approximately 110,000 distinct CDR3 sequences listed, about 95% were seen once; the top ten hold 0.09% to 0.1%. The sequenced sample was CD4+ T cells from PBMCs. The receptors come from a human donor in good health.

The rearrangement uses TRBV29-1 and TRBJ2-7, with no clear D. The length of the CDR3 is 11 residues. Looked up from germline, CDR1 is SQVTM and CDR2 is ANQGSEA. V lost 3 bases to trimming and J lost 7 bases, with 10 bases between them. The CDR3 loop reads CSVETLGEQYF. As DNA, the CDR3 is TGCAGCGTTGAGACCTTAGGGGAGCAGTACTTC.

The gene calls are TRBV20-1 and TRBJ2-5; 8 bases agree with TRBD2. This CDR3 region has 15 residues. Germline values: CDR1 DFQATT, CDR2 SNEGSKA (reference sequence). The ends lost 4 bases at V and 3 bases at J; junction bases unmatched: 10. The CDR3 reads CSATLGLDGEETQYF. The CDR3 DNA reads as TGCAGTGCTACTTTGGGACTAGACGGGGAAGAGACCCAGTACTTC.

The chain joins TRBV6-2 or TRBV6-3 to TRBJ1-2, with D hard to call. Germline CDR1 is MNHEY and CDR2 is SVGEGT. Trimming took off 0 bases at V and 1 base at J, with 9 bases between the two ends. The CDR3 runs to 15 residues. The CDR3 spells CASSYSGRNNYGYTF. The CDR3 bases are TGTGCCAGCAGTTACTCTGGCAGGAATAACTATGGCTACACCTTC.

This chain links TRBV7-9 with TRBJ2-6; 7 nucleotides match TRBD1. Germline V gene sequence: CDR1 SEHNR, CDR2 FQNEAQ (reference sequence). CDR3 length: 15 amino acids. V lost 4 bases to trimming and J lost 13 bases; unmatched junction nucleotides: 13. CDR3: CASSSTDRALWVLTF. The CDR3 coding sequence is TGTGCCAGCAGCTCGACCGACAGGGCACTCTGGGTCCTGACTTTC. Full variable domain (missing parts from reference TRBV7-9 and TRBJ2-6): DTGVSQNPRHKITKRGQNVTFRCDPISEHNRLYWYRQTLGQGPEFLTYFQNEAQLEKSRLLSDRFSAERPKGSFSTLEIQRTEQGDSAMYLCASSSTDRALWVLTFGAGSRLTVL.

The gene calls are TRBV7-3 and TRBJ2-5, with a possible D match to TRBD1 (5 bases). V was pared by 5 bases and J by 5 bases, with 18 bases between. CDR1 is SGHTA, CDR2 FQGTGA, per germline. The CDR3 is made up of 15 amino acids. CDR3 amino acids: CASSLFVGRLETQYF. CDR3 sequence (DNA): TGTGCCAGCAGCCTATTTGTGGGGCGATTGGAGACCCAGTACTTC.

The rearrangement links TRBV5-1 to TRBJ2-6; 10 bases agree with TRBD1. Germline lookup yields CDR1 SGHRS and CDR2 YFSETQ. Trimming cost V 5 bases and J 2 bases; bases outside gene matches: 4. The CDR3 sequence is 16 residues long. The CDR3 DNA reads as TGCGCCAGCAGTAGGGACAGGGGCCCTGGGGCCAACGTCCTGACTTTC. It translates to CASSRDRGPGANVLTF. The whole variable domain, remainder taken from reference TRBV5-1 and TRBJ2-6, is KAGVTQTPRYLIKTRGQQVTLSCSPISGHRSVSWYQQTPGQGLQFLFEYFSETQRNKGNFPGRFSGRQFSNSRSEMNVSTLELGDSALYLCASSRDRGPGANVLTFGAGSRLTVL.

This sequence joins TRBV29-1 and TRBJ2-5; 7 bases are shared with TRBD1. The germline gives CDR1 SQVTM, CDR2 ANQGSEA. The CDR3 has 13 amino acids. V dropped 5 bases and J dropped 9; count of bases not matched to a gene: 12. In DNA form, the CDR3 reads TGCAGCGTTATGCGTGGACAGGTGTCGGCCCAGTACTTC. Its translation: CSVMRGQVSAQYF.

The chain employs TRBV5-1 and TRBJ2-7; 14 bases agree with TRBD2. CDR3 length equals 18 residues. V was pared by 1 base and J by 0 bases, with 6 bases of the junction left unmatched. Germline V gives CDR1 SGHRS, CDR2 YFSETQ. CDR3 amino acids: CASSLRGGLAGVSYEQYF. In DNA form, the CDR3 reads TGCGCCAGCAGCTTGCGCGGGGGACTAGCGGGGGTCTCCTACGAGCAGTACTTC. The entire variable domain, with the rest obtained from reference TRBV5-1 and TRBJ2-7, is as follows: KAGVTQTPRYLIKTRGQQVTLSCSPISGHRSVSWYQQTPGQGLQFLFEYFSETQRNKGNFPGRFSGRQFSNSRSEMNVSTLELGDSALYLCASSLRGGLAGVSYEQYFGPGTRLTVT.

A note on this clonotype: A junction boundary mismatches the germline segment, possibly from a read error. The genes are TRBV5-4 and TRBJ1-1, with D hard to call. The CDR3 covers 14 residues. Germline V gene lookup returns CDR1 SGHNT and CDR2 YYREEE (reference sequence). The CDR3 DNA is TGTGCCAGCAGTTTGGACGGTGATGCGACTGAAGCTTTCTTT. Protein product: CASSLDGDATEAFF.

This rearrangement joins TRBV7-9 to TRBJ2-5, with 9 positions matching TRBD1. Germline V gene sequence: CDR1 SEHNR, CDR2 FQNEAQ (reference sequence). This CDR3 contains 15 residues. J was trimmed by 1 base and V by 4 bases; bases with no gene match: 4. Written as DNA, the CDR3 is TGTGCCAGCAGCTCCGGACAGGGGAGCCAAGAGACCCAGTACTTC. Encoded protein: CASSSGQGSQETQYF. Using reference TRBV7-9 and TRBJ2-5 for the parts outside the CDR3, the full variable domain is DTGVSQNPRHKITKRGQNVTFRCDPISEHNRLYWYRQTLGQGPEFLTYFQNEAQLEKSRLLSDRFSAERPKGSFSTLEIQRTEQGDSAMYLCASSSGQGSQETQYFGPGTRLLVL.

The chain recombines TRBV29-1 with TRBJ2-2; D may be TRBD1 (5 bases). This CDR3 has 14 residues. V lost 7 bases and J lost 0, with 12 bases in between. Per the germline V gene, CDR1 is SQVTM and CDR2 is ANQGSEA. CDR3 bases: TGCAGCGCCAAGCAGGGTACGAACACCGGGGAGCTGTTTTTT. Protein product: CSAKQGTNTGELFF.

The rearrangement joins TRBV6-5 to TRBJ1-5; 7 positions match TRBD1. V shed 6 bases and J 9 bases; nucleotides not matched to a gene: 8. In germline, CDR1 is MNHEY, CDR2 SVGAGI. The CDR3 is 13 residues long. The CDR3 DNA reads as TGTGCCAGCAGCCCCGACAGGGCCCGGCCCCAGCATTTT. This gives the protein CASSPDRARPQHF.

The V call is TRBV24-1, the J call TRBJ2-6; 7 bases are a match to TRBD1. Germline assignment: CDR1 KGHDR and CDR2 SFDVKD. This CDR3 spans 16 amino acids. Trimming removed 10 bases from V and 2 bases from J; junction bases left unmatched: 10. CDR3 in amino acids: CATPGQLRPGANVLTF. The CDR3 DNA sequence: TGTGCCACGCCGGGACAGCTACGACCTGGGGCCAACGTCCTGACTTTC.

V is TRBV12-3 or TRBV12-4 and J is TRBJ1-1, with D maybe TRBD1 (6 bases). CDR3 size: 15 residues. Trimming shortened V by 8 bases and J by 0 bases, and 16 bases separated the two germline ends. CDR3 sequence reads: CASGPPGTLNTEAFF. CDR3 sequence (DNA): TGTGCCAGCGGCCCCCCCGGGACACTGAACACTGAAGCTTTCTTT.

In nucleotides, the CDR3 is TGTGCCAGCTCACCGGTACCGGGACAGGGGGCCTACGAGCAGTACTTC. Protein sequence: CASSPVPGQGAYEQYF. The V call is TRBV18, the J call TRBJ2-7, with 11 bases aligning to TRBD1. The V gene end was trimmed by 3 bases and the J gene end by 2 bases; junction bases not matched to a gene: 6. Germline values: CDR1 KGHSH, CDR2 LQKENI. The CDR3 spans 16 residues.

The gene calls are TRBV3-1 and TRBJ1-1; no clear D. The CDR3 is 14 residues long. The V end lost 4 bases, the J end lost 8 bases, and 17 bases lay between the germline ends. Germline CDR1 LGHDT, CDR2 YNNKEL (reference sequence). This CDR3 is CASSRTLGGREAFF. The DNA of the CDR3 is TGTGCCAGCAGCCGCACGCTGGGCGGCCGGGAAGCTTTCTTT.

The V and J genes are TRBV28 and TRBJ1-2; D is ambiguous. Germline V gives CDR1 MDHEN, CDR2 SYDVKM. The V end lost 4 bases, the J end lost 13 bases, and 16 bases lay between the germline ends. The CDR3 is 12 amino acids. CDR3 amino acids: CASSSTRPLSTF. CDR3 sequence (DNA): TGTGCCAGCAGTTCTACCAGGCCGCTCTCCACCTTC.

The DNA of the CDR3 is TGTGCCAGCAGCCTCAGACAGGGGGGAGGACAAGAGACCCAGTACTTC. This translates into CASSLRQGGGQETQYF. The rearrangement uses TRBV6-1 and TRBJ2-5; 9 bases match TRBD1. CDR1 and CDR2 from the germline V gene are MNHNS and SASEGT. Trimming took 6 bases from V and 2 from J; bases not matched to a gene: 10. The CDR3 is 16 amino acids.

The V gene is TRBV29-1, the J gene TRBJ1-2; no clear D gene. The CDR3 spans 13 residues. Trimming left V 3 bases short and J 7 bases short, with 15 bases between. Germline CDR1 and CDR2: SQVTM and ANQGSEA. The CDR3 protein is CSVDVDLAGGYTF. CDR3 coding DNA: TGCAGCGTTGACGTCGACTTAGCAGGTGGCTACACCTTC.

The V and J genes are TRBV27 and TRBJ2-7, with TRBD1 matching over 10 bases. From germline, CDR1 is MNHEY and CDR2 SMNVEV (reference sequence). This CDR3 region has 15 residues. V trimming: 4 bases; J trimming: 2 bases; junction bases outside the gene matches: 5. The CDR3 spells CASSSLGTGAYEQYF. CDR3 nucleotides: TGTGCCAGCAGTTCCCTCGGGACAGGGGCCTACGAGCAGTACTTC.

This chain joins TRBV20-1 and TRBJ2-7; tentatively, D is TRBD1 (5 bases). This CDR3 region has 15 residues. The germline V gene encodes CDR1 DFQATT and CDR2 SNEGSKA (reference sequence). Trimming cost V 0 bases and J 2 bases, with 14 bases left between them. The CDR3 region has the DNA TGCAGTGCTAGAGATCATAAGACAGCAACCTACGAGCAGTACTTC. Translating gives CSARDHKTATYEQYF.